This TCR beta chain was documented in a study of PD-1 blockade in mismatch repair-deficient tumors. Study-level background: Patients had around 12 mismatch repair-deficient cancer types, all previously treated and progressing.

Study-wide points: After pembrolizumab, tumor-resident clones rose rapidly, then generally contracted before radiologic responses.

V dropped 1 base and J dropped 9 bases, with 10 bases sitting between them. This CDR3 comprises 13 residues. CDR1 is SEHNR and CDR2 is FQNEAQ in the germline V gene (reference sequence). Sequencing was performed with immunoSEQ multiplex PCR; in TCRdb, only in-frame clones are kept and a portion is missing. The sample lists 90,000 to 130,000 clones, about three quarters occurring once. Turning to this clone: What it binds is unknown.

Mismatch repair deficiency was confirmed in all patients, by PCR or immunohistochemistry. TCR sequencing covered a few patients who responded to pembrolizumab. The V call is TRBV7-9, the J call TRBJ2-1; possible D gene TRBD2, 6 bases. The sequencing here drew on peripheral blood, taken more than 58 weeks after starting pembrolizumab. This clonotype was sampled from an adult with mismatch repair-deficient cancer. The CDR3 loop is CASSLDVSGEQFF. CDR3 DNA: TGTGCCAGCAGCTTAGACGTTAGCGGTGAGCAGTTCTTC. The whole variable domain, filled in from reference TRBV7-9 and TRBJ2-1, reads DTGVSQNPRHKITKRGQNVTFRCDPISEHNRLYWYRQTLGQGPEFLTYFQNEAQLEKSRLLSDRFSAERPKGSFSTLEIQRTEQGDSAMYLCASSLDVSGEQFFGPGTRLTVL.